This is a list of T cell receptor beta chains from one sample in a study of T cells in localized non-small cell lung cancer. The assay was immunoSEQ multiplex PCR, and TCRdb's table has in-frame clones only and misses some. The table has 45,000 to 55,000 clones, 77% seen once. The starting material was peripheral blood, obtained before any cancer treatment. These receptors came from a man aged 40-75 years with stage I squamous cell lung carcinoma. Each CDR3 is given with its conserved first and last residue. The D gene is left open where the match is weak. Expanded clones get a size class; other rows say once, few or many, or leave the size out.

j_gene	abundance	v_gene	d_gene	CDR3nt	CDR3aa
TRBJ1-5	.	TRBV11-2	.	TGTGCCAGCAGCTTATTGGCAGAGGGCAATCAGCCCCAGCATTTT	CASSLLAEGNQPQHF
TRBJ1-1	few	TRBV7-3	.	TGTGCCAGCAGCTTTGACAAGAACACTGAAGCTTTCTTT	CASSFDKNTEAFF
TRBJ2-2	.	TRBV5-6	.	TGTGCCAGCAGCTTGGTGTCCGCGAACACCGGGGAGCTGTTTTTT	CASSLVSANTGELFF
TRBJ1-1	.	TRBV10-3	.	TGTGCCATCAGTGAGTCTAATAGGGGGAACACTGAAGCTTTCTTT	CAISESNRGNTEAFF
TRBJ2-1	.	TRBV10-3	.	TGTGCCATCAGTGGAACGTCGGACTACAATGAGCAGTTCTTC	CAISGTSDYNEQFF
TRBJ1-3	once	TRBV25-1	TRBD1	TGTGCCAGCAGTCGGACAGGGACTGGAAACACCATATATTTT	CASSRTGTGNTIYF
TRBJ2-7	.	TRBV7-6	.	TGTGCCAGCAGCTTAGCAGGGGCCTACGAGCAGTACTTC	CASSLAGAYEQYF
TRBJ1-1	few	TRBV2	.	TGTGCCAGCAGTGTCAAGGGGAGGAACACTGAAGCTTTCTTT	CASSVKGRNTEAFF
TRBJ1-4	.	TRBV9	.	TGTGCCAGCAGTGTCGGGACGGTCCAAGAAAAACTGTTTTTT	CASSVGTVQEKLFF
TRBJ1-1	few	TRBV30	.	TGTGCCTGGAGTGTACTGGATCAGAACACTGAAGCTTTCTTT	CAWSVLDQNTEAFF
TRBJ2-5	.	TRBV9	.	TGTGCCAGCAGCGTAGCCCCGGGGGGCGGTAAAGGTGAGACCCAGTACTTC	CASSVAPGGGKGETQYF
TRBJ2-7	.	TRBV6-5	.	TGTGCCAGCAGGACAGGTTCCTACGAGCAGTACTTC	CASRTGSYEQYF
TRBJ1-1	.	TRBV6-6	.	TGTGCCAGCAGTATTCTTGAGGGTACTGAAGCTTTCTTT	CASSILEGTEAFF
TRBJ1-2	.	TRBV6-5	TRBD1	TGTGCCAGCAGTTACGTGAGGACAGGAGGGGGGCCTGGCTACACCTTC	CASSYVRTGGGPGYTF
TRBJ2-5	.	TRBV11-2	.	TGTGCCAGCAGCTCCCTCGGCCTGAGACGGTACCAAGAGACCCAGTACTTC	CASSSLGLRRYQETQYF
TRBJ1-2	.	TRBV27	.	TGTGCCAGCAGTCCGAGGCCTGGGCATGGCTACACCTTC	CASSPRPGHGYTF
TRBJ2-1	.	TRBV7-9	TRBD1	TGTGCCAGCAGCCCCCGGCGTAGACAGGGCAATGAGCAGTTCTTC	CASSPRRRQGNEQFF
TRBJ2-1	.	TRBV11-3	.	TGTGCCAGCAGCTTAGGGAGGGTGGGTGAGCAGTTCTTC	CASSLGRVGEQFF
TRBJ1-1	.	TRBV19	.	TGTGCCAGTAAACCCTTTCGGGAGAACACTGAAGCTTTCTTT	CASKPFRENTEAFF
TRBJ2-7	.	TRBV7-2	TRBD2	TGTGCCAGCAGCACCGGACTAGCGGGGGCTTCCAGCGAGCAGTACTTC	CASSTGLAGASSEQYF
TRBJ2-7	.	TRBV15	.	TGTGCCACCAGCAGAACCCTACAGGGAGACGAGCAGTACTTC	CATSRTLQGDEQYF
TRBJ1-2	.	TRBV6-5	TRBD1	TGTGCCAGCAGTTACTGGACAGGCAAGAACTATGGCTACACCTTC	CASSYWTGKNYGYTF
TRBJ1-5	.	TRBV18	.	TGTGCCAGCTCACCTTCGACGACAGGAAGTCAGCCCCAGCATTTT	CASSPSTTGSQPQHF
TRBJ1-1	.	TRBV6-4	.	TGTGCCAGCAGTGACTCGAAGGGGGAAGCTTTCTTT	CASSDSKGEAFF
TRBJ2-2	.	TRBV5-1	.	TGCGCCAGCAGCTTGGCCGAGGCAGGGCGGGCCGGGGAGCTGTTTTTT	CASSLAEAGRAGELFF
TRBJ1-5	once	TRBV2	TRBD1	TGTGCCAGCAGCTGGGGACAGGGAGGTGGACCCCAGCATTTT	CASSWGQGGGPQHF
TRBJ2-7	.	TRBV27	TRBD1	TGTGCCAGCAGGGGACAGGGAGGCGAGCAGTACTTC	CASRGQGGEQYF
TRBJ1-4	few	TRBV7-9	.	TGTGCCAGCACCCTGGGCGAAAAACTGTTTTTT	CASTLGEKLFF
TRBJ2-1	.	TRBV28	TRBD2	TGTGCCAGCAGAGTACTAGCGTCCTACAATGAGCAGTTCTTC	CASRVLASYNEQFF
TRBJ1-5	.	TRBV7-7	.	TGTGCCAGCAGCTTAGGAGTAAATCAGCCCCAGCATTTT	CASSLGVNQPQHF
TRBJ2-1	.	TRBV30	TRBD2	TGTGCCTGGAGTCTAAGCGGGGGCCGGAGCTCCTACAATGAGCAGTTCTTC	CAWSLSGGRSSYNEQFF
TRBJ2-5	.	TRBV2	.	TGTGCCAGCAGTGCTTACTTGGATCAAGAGACCCAGTACTTC	CASSAYLDQETQYF
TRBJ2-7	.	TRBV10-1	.	TGCGCCAGCAGTGTTGGCTACGAGCAGTACTTC	CASSVGYEQYF
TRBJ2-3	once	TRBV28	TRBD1	TGTGCTTCCCGGGACAGCGCGTTAGATACGCAGTATTTT	CASRDSALDTQYF
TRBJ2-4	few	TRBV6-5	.	TGTGCCAGCAGGCCACCGACAGCGAACATTCAGTACTTC	CASRPPTANIQYF
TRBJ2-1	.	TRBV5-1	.	TGCGCCAGCAGCCTCCTCCGAGAGGGGGGGTATGAGCAGTTCTTC	CASSLLREGGYEQFF
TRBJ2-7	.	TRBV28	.	TGTGCCAGCAGTACATTACCCCTCTACGAGCAGTACTTC	CASSTLPLYEQYF
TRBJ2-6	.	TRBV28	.	TGTGCCAGCAGTTTAAGTTGGGGGCGCGGGACCCCTGGGGCCAACGTCCTGACTTTC	CASSLSWGRGTPGANVLTF
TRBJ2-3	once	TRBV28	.	TGTGCCAGCAGTCCCCCAGCGGGCCTCACAGATACGCAGTATTTT	CASSPPAGLTDTQYF
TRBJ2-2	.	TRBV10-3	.	TGTGCCATCAGTCTTGGGGGGGGCAAGCTGTTTTTT	CAISLGGGKLFF
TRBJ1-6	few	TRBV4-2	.	TGTGCCAGCAGCTCGACAGGAGTCGGCTCACCCCTCCACTTT	CASSSTGVGSPLHF
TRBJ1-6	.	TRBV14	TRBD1	TGTGCCAGCAGCCCACGGACAGGGGGATCACCCCTCCACTTT	CASSPRTGGSPLHF
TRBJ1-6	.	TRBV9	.	TGTGCCAGCAGCGAACAGGGATCCTATAATTCACCCCTCCACTTT	CASSEQGSYNSPLHF
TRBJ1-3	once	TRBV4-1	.	TGCGCCAGCAGTCCCACTGCGTACTCTGGAAACACCATATATTTT	CASSPTAYSGNTIYF
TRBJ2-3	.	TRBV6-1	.	TGTGCCAGCAGTGAATTCCAGCCGACCGCCACAGATACGCAGTATTTT	CASSEFQPTATDTQYF
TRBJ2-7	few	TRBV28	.	TGTGCCAGCAGTAGTGTGTTGGAGCAGTACTTC	CASSSVLEQYF
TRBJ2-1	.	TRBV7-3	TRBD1	TGTGCCAGCAGCTTAAGCCAGGGGGCGTTGAATGAGCAGTTCTTC	CASSLSQGALNEQFF
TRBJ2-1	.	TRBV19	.	TGTGCCAGTAAGAGGGGAGGCGGGGCCCGGAATGAGCAGTTCTTC	CASKRGGGARNEQFF
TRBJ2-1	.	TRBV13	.	TGTGCCAGCAGCCCCAACGTGGGTGAGCAGTTCTTC	CASSPNVGEQFF